The 2 T cell receptor beta chains listed next were all sequenced from one sample in a study of T-cell reconstitution after alpha-beta-depleted transplantation in children. The TCRbeta library was prepared with unique molecular identifiers. MiXCR was run by TCRdb on the PCR reads, yielding one entry per CDR3 protein. This sample has 200,000 to 300,000 distinct CDR3 sequences, with roughly a quarter found just once. This sample comprised PBMCs, mostly from graft donor cells, obtained 360 days after TCRalphabeta/CD19-depleted stem cell transplant. The receptors stem from a female patient younger than 10 who had a stem cell transplant for congenital amegakaryocytic thrombocytopenia, so the T cells may come from the graft donor.

J is TRBJ2-1 and V is TRBV20-1, with 7 bases matching TRBD2. Germline values: CDR1 DFQATT, CDR2 SNEGSKA (reference sequence). V shed 2 bases, J shed 6 bases, and the junction held 7 bases outside the gene matches. This CDR3 has 14 amino acids. CDR3 loop: CSARPGGLRNEQFF. The DNA of the CDR3 is TGCAGTGCTAGACCCGGGGGACTACGCAATGAGCAGTTCTTC.

A few counts support this clonotype. The chain couples TRBV7-9 to TRBJ2-2; possibly TRBD2 for D (5 bases). Trimming pared 6 bases from V and 1 base from J, leaving 18 bases between. The length of the CDR3 is 17 residues. Per germline, CDR1 SEHNR and CDR2 FQNEAQ (reference sequence). The CDR3 is CASRPPGMVLNTGELFF. The DNA for the CDR3 is TGTGCCAGCAGGCCTCCCGGGATGGTACTGAACACCGGGGAGCTGTTTTTT.